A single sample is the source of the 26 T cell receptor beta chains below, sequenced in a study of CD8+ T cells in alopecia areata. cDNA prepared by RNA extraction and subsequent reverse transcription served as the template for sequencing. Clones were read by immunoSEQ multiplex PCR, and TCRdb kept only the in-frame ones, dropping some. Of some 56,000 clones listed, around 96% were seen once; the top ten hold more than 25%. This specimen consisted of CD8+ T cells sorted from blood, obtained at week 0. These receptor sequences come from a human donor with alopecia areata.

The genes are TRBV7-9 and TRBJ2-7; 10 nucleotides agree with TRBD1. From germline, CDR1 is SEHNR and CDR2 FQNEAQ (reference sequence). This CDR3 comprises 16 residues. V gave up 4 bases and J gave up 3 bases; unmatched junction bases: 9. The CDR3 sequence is CASSYTPGQGNYEQYF. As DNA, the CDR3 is TGTGCCAGCAGCTACACCCCGGGACAGGGGAACTACGAGCAGTACTTC. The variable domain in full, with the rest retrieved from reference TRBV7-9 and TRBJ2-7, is DTGVSQNPRHKITKRGQNVTFRCDPISEHNRLYWYRQTLGQGPEFLTYFQNEAQLEKSRLLSDRFSAERPKGSFSTLEIQRTEQGDSAMYLCASSYTPGQGNYEQYFGPGTRLTVT.

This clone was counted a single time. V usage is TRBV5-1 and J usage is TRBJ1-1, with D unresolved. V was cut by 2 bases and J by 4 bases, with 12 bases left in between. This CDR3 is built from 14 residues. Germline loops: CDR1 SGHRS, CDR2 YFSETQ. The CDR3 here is CASSFGDAGTEAFF. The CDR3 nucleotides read TGCGCCAGCAGCTTTGGTGACGCGGGCACTGAAGCTTTCTTT.

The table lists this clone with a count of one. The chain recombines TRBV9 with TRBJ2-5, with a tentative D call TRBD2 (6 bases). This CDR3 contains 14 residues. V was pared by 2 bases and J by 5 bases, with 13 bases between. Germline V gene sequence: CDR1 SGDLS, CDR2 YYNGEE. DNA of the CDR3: TGTGCCAGCAGCGTTGGGTTGGGGAGGGAGACCCAGTACTTC. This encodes CASSVGLGRETQYF.

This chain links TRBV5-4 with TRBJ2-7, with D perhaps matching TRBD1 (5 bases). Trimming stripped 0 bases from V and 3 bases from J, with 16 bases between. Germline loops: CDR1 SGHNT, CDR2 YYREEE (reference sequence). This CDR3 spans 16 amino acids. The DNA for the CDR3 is TGTGCCAGCAGCTTGGTTTCAGGGCCTAAAAGCTACGAGCAGTACTTC. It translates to CASSLVSGPKSYEQYF.

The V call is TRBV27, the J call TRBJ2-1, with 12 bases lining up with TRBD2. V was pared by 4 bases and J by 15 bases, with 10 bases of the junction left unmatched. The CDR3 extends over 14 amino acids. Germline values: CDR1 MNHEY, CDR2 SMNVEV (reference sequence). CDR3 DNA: TGTGCCAGCAGTTCTCCTAGCGGGGGGGCCGGGCGGTTCTTC. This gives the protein CASSSPSGGAGRFF.

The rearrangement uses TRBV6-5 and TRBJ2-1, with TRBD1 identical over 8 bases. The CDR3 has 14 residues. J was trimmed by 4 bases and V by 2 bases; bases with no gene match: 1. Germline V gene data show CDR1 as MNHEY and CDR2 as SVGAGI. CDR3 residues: CASSYGTGYNEQFF. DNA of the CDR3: TGTGCCAGCAGTTACGGGACAGGATACAATGAGCAGTTCTTC.

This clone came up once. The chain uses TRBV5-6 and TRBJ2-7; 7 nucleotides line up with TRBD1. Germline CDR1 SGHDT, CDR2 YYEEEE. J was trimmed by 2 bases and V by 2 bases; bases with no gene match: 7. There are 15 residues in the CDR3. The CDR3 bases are TGTGCCAGCAGCTTTGCTCGACAGGGTACCTACGAGCAGTACTTC. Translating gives CASSFARQGTYEQYF.

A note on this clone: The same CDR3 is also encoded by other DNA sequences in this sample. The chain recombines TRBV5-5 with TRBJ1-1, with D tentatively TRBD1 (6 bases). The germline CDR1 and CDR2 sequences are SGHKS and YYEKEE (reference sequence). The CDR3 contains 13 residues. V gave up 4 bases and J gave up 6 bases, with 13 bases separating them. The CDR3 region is CASSRTTGSEAFF. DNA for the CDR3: TGTGCCAGCAGCCGCACAACAGGGTCTGAAGCTTTCTTT.

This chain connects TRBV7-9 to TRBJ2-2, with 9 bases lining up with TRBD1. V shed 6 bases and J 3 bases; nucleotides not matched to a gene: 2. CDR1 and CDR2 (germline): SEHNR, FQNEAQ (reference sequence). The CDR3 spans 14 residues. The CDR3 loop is CASRDRGDTGELFF. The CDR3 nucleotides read TGTGCCAGCAGGGACAGGGGAGACACCGGGGAGCTGTTTTTT.

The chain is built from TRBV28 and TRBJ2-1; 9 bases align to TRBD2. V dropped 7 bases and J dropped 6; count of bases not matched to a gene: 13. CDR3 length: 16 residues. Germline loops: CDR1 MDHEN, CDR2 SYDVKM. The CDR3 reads CASIDQGTSTPNEQFF. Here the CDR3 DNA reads TGTGCCAGCATCGACCAAGGGACTAGCACCCCCAATGAGCAGTTCTTC.

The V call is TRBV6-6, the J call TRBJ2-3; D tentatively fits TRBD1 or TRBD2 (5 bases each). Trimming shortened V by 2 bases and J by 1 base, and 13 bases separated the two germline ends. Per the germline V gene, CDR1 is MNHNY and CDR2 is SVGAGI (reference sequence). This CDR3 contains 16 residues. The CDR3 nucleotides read TGTGCCAGCAGTTACCCGGGACCTCTCGGCACAGATACGCAGTATTTT. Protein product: CASSYPGPLGTDTQYF.

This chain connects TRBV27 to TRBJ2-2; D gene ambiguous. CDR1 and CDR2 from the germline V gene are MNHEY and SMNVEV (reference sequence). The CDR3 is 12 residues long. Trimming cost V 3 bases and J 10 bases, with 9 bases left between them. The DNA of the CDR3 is TGTGCCAGCAGTTTGGGCTCTGCGGAGCTGTTTTTT. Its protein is CASSLGSAELFF.

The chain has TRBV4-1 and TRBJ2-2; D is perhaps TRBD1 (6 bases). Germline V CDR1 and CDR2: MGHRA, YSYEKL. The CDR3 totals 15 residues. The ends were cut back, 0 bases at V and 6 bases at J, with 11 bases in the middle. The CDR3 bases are TGCGCCAGCAGCCAAGATCCAGAGGGGGCCGGGGAGCTGTTTTTT. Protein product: CASSQDPEGAGELFF.

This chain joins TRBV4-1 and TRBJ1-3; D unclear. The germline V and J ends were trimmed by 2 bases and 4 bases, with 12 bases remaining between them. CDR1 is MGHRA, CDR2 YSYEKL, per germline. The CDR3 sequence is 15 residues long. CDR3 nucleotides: TGCGCCAGCAGCCAACGAGAAGTAGGGGGAAACACCATATATTTT. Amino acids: CASSQREVGGNTIYF.

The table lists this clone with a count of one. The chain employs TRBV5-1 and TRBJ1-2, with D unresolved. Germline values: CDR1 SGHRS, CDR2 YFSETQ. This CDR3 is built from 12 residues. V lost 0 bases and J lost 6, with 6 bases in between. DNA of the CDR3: TGCGCCAGCAGCTTGGATAGGGATGGCTACACCTTC. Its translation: CASSLDRDGYTF.

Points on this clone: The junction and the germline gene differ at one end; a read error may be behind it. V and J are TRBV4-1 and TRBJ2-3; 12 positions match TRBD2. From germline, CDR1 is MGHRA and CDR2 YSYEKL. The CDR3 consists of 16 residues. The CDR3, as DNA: TGTGCCAGCAGCCCGTGGACTAGCGGGGTCACAGATACGCAGTATTTT. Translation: CASSPWTSGVTDTQYF.

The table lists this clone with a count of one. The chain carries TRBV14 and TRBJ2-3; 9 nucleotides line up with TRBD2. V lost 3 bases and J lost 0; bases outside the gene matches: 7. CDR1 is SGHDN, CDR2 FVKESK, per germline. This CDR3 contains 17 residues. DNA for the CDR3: TGTGCCAGCAGCCATGCTAGCGGGGACCCAAGCACAGATACGCAGTATTTT. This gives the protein CASSHASGDPSTDTQYF.

DNA of the CDR3: TGCGCCAGCAGCCAAGAGGGCGGGGGGGAGGAGACCCAGTACTTC. This sequence encodes CASSQEGGGEETQYF. V usage is TRBV4-1 and J usage is TRBJ2-5; 9 nucleotides agree with TRBD2. The V gene end was trimmed by 0 bases and the J gene end by 5 bases; junction bases not matched to a gene: 4. The CDR3 is 15 amino acids. The germline V gene encodes CDR1 MGHRA and CDR2 YSYEKL.

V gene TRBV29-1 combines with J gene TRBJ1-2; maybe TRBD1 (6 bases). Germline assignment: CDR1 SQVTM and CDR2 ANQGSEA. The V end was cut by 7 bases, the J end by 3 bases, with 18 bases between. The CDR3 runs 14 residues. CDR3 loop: CSASQIQGHYGYTF. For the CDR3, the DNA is TGCAGCGCATCGCAAATACAGGGCCACTATGGCTACACCTTC.

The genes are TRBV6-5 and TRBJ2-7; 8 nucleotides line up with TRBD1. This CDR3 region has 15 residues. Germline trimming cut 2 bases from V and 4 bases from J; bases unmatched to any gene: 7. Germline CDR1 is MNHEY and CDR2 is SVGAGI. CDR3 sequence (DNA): TGTGCCAGCAGTTACGAGACAGGGGCGTGGTACGAGCAGTACTTC. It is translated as CASSYETGAWYEQYF.

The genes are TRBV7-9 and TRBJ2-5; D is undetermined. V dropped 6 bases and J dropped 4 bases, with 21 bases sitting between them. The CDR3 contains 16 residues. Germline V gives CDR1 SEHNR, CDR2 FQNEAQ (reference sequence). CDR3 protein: CASRPRRTAESETQYF. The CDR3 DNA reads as TGTGCCAGCAGGCCTCGGCGCACAGCCGAATCAGAGACCCAGTACTTC.

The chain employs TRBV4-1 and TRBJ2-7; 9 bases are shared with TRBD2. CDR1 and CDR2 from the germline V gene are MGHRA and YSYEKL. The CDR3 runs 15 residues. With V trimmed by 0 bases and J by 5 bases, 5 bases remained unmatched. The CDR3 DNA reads TGCGCCAGCAGCCAAGAGTGGTTAGCGGGGGACGAGCAGTACTTC. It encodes CASSQEWLAGDEQYF.

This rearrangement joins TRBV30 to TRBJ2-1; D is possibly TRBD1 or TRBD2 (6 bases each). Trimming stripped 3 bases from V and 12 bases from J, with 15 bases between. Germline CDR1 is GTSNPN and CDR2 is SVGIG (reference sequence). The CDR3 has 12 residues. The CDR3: CAWSSTGGGQFF. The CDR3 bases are TGTGCCTGGAGCTCTACCGGGGGCGGGCAGTTCTTC.

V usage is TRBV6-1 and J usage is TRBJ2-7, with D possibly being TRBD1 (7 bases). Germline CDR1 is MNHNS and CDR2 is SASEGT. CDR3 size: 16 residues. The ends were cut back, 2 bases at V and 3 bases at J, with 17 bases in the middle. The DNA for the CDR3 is TGTGCCAGCAGTGAATGGCGGGGACAGCCGGGCTACGAGCAGTACTTC. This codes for CASSEWRGQPGYEQYF.

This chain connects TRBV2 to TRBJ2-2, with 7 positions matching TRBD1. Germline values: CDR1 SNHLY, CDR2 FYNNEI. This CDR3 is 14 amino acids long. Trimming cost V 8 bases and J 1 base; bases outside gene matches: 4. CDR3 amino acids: CASQTGLNTGELFF. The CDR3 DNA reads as TGTGCCAGCCAGACAGGGTTGAACACCGGGGAGCTGTTTTTT.

CDR3 in DNA: TGTGCCAGCAGTTGGCGGACAGGGACCTACGAGCAGTACTTC. Translating gives CASSWRTGTYEQYF. The chain carries TRBV28 and TRBJ2-7; the match to TRBD1 covers 8 bases. The CDR3 extends over 14 amino acids. CDR1 MDHEN and CDR2 SYDVKM come from the germline V gene. The J segment lost 2 bases and the V segment lost 4 bases, leaving 4 bases of the junction unmatched. Using reference TRBV28 and TRBJ2-7 for the parts outside the CDR3, the full variable domain is DVKVTQSSRYLVKRTGEKVFLECVQDMDHENMFWYRQDPGLGLRLIYFSYDVKMKEKGDIPEGYSVSREKKERFSLILESASTNQTSMYLCASSWRTGTYEQYFGPGTRLTVT.